Listed below are T cell receptor beta chains from one sample, sequenced in a study of blood T cells in healthy people across ages. TCRdb ran MiXCR on the 5' RACE reads and lists one entry per CDR3 protein. Counted here are 700,000 to 800,000 distinct CDR3 sequences, roughly 45% occurring once; the ten biggest clones make up 20% to 25%. Sequencing was carried out using blood. These receptors originate from an older woman in good health. Both conserved end residues are part of each CDR3. The order of the fields is CDR3 protein, CDR3 DNA, CDR3 length, J gene, D gene, clone size, V gene. The D gene is left open where the match is weak. A clone size is listed for some rows: how often the clone was seen (once, few, many), or a class if it is expanded.

CDR3: CASSYPGSGANEQFF
DNA: TGTGCCAGCTCCTACCCGGGGAGTGGGGCCAATGAGCAGTTCTTC
length: 15
J: TRBJ2-1
D: .
size: many
V: TRBV6-5

CDR3: CASSLPGITDTQYF
DNA: TGTGCCAGCAGTCTACCTGGGATCACAGATACGCAGTATTTT
length: 14
J: TRBJ2-3
D: .
size: .
V: TRBV28

CDR3: CSAERGMNTEAFF
DNA: TGCAGCGCTGAGCGAGGGATGAACACTGAAGCTTTCTTT
length: 13
J: TRBJ1-1
D: .
size: few
V: TRBV29-1

CDR3: CASSPGLVNNEQFF
DNA: TGTGCCAGCAGCCCGGGACTAGTAAACAATGAGCAGTTCTTC
length: 14
J: TRBJ2-1
D: TRBD2
size: few
V: TRBV3-1

CDR3: CASSYYGGRASETQYF
DNA: TGTGCCAGCAGTTATTATGGCGGGAGGGCCTCGGAGACCCAGTACTTC
length: 16
J: TRBJ2-5
D: TRBD2
size: .
V: TRBV6-2/TRBV6-3

CDR3: CASSRVDYNEQFF
DNA: TGTGCCAGCAGTAGGGTCGATTACAATGAGCAGTTCTTC
length: 13
J: TRBJ2-1
D: .
size: .
V: TRBV6-2/TRBV6-3

CDR3: CASRFEVPSYNEQFF
DNA: TGTGCCAGCCGTTTCGAAGTCCCGTCCTACAATGAGCAGTTCTTC
length: 15
J: TRBJ2-1
D: .
size: .
V: TRBV2

CDR3: CASRRDSLGQYF
DNA: TGTGCCAGCAGGCGGGACAGCCTGGGGCAGTACTTC
length: 12
J: TRBJ2-7
D: .
size: .
V: TRBV12-3/TRBV12-4

CDR3: CASSPWDSSYEQYF
DNA: TGTGCCAGCAGCCCATGGGACAGCTCCTACGAGCAGTACTTC
length: 14
J: TRBJ2-7
D: TRBD1
size: many
V: TRBV9

CDR3: CSVEEFPQRRGNEQYF
DNA: TGCAGCGTTGAAGAGTTCCCCCAGCGGAGGGGCAATGAGCAGTACTTC
length: 16
J: TRBJ2-5
D: .
size: once
V: TRBV29-1

CDR3: CASSLAVGQGYEQYF
DNA: TGCGCCAGCAGCTTGGCCGTCGGGCAGGGATACGAGCAGTACTTC
length: 15
J: TRBJ2-7
D: .
size: .
V: TRBV5-1

CDR3: CASSSGLAGAGGETQYF
DNA: TGTGCCAGCAGCTCGGGACTAGCGGGAGCGGGCGGTGAGACCCAGTACTTC
length: 17
J: TRBJ2-5
D: TRBD2
size: .
V: TRBV3-1

CDR3: CASSLMVEETQYF
DNA: TGTGCCAGCAGCTTAATGGTAGAAGAGACCCAGTACTTC
length: 13
J: TRBJ2-5
D: .
size: many
V: TRBV7-3

CDR3: CASSPGGTVIQETQYF
DNA: TGTGCCAGCAGCCCAGGGGGGACAGTCATCCAAGAGACCCAGTACTTC
length: 16
J: TRBJ2-5
D: .
size: .
V: TRBV7-9

CDR3: CASSLNGRGVADTQYF
DNA: TGTGCCAGCAGCTTAAATGGCAGGGGAGTAGCAGATACGCAGTATTTT
length: 16
J: TRBJ2-3
D: .
size: once
V: TRBV7-3

CDR3: CATSEPLGRNEQYF
DNA: TGTGCCACCAGTGAACCGCTAGGGAGGAATGAGCAGTACTTC
length: 14
J: TRBJ2-5
D: .
size: .
V: TRBV24-1

CDR3: CASSHPTDEQYF
DNA: TGTGCCAGCAGCCACCCGACGGACGAGCAGTACTTC
length: 12
J: TRBJ2-7
D: .
size: .
V: TRBV11-1

CDR3: CASSLGGFPYGYTF
DNA: TGTGCCAGCAGCTTGGGGGGGTTTCCCTATGGCTACACCTTC
length: 14
J: TRBJ1-2
D: .
size: few
V: TRBV7-3

CDR3: CASSTGGWGTEAFF
DNA: TGTGCCAGCAGCACAGGGGGCTGGGGCACTGAAGCTTTCTTT
length: 14
J: TRBJ1-1
D: TRBD1
size: .
V: TRBV6-6

CDR3: CASSQDLEGGNEQFF
DNA: TGCGCCAGCAGCCAAGATTTAGAAGGGGGCAATGAGCAGTTCTTC
length: 15
J: TRBJ2-1
D: .
size: few
V: TRBV4-3

CDR3: CATSRDPGQGSGANVLTF
DNA: TGTGCCACCAGCAGAGATCCGGGACAGGGCTCTGGGGCCAACGTCCTGACTTTC
length: 18
J: TRBJ2-6
D: TRBD1
size: .
V: TRBV15

CDR3: CASSQDSSGQYF
DNA: TGTGCCAGCAGCCAAGATAGTAGCGGTCAGTACTTC
length: 12
J: TRBJ2-7
D: .
size: few
V: TRBV14

CDR3: CASSSPGTGPSTDTQYF
DNA: TGTGCCAGCAGCAGTCCCGGGACAGGGCCTAGCACAGATACGCAGTATTTT
length: 17
J: TRBJ2-3
D: .
size: few
V: TRBV21-1

CDR3: CASSLETRLQTQYF
DNA: TGTGCCAGCAGTTTAGAAACTAGGCTGCAGACCCAGTACTTC
length: 14
J: TRBJ2-5
D: .
size: .
V: TRBV12-3/TRBV12-4

CDR3: CASSRLPGLAGGSTDTQYF
DNA: TGTGCCAGCAGTCGACTCCCGGGACTAGCGGGAGGTTCCACAGATACGCAGTATTTT
length: 19
J: TRBJ2-3
D: TRBD2
size: .
V: TRBV6-1

CDR3: CASSWVDGGNEQFF
DNA: TGTGCCAGCAGTTGGGTGGACGGGGGAAATGAGCAGTTCTTC
length: 14
J: TRBJ2-1
D: .
size: few
V: TRBV6-5

CDR3: CASRGAGGVETQYF
DNA: TGCGCCAGCAGGGGAGCAGGGGGGGTTGAGACCCAGTACTTC
length: 14
J: TRBJ2-5
D: .
size: few
V: TRBV10-2

CDR3: CSARDRVAGNEQFF
DNA: TGCAGTGCTAGAGATAGAGTAGCGGGAAATGAGCAGTTCTTC
length: 14
J: TRBJ2-1
D: TRBD2
size: many
V: TRBV20-1

CDR3: CSARDPQGNFNQPQHF
DNA: TGCAGTGCTAGAGATCCCCAGGGGAATTTCAATCAGCCCCAGCATTTT
length: 16
J: TRBJ1-5
D: .
size: once
V: TRBV20-1

CDR3: CASSLGTGSHEQYF
DNA: TGTGCCAGCAGCTTAGGGACAGGGAGCCACGAGCAGTACTTC
length: 14
J: TRBJ2-7
D: TRBD1
size: many
V: TRBV7-2

CDR3: CASSVRQENSPLHF
DNA: TGTGCCAGCAGTGTTAGACAGGAAAATTCACCCCTCCACTTT
length: 14
J: TRBJ1-6
D: .
size: once
V: TRBV2

CDR3: CASSRRTDSPLHF
DNA: TGTGCCAGCAGCCGAAGGACTGATTCACCCCTCCACTTT
length: 13
J: TRBJ1-6
D: .
size: few
V: TRBV12-3/TRBV12-4

CDR3: CASSQEGIYGYTF
DNA: TGTGCCAGCAGCCAAGAGGGTATCTATGGCTACACCTTC
length: 13
J: TRBJ1-2
D: .
size: few
V: TRBV4-2

CDR3: CSARDRDFSYEQYF
DNA: TGCAGTGCTAGAGATCGGGACTTCTCCTACGAGCAGTACTTC
length: 14
J: TRBJ2-7
D: .
size: .
V: TRBV20-1

CDR3: CASSSQGAVVDEQYF
DNA: TGTGCCAGCAGCTCTCAGGGGGCGGTGGTGGACGAGCAGTACTTC
length: 15
J: TRBJ2-7
D: TRBD1
size: many
V: TRBV7-2

CDR3: CASSPAASTALEEQYF
DNA: TGTGCCAGCAGCCCCGCGGCTAGTACAGCTTTGGAGGAGCAGTACTTC
length: 16
J: TRBJ2-7
D: .
size: many
V: TRBV3-1

CDR3: CASNILADTQYF
DNA: TGTGCCAGCAATATACTGGCAGATACGCAGTATTTT
length: 12
J: TRBJ2-3
D: .
size: .
V: TRBV6-6

CDR3: CSAPTSGGLNEQFF
DNA: TGCAGTGCACCGACTAGCGGGGGGCTAAATGAGCAGTTCTTC
length: 14
J: TRBJ2-1
D: TRBD2
size: .
V: TRBV20-1

CDR3: CASSQLRVQETQYF
DNA: TGTGCCAGCAGCCAACTCAGGGTCCAAGAGACCCAGTACTTC
length: 14
J: TRBJ2-5
D: .
size: .
V: TRBV14

CDR3: CASSVAPGAGGDTQYF
DNA: TGTGCCAGCAGCGTAGCTCCAGGAGCGGGAGGGGATACGCAGTATTTT
length: 16
J: TRBJ2-3
D: TRBD2
size: few
V: TRBV9

CDR3: CSAPKPGPGEQYF
DNA: TGCAGTGCTCCTAAACCGGGCCCGGGAGAGCAGTACTTC
length: 13
J: TRBJ2-5
D: .
size: .
V: TRBV20-1

CDR3: CASSFSGDYSYNERFF
DNA: TGTGCCAGCAGCTTTAGCGGGGATTACTCCTACAATGAGCGGTTCTTC
length: 16
J: TRBJ2-1
D: TRBD2
size: .
V: TRBV7-2

CDR3: CARGDRVIGEQYF
DNA: TGTGCCAGAGGGGACAGGGTAATTGGCGAGCAGTACTTC
length: 13
J: TRBJ2-7
D: TRBD1
size: .
V: TRBV2

CDR3: CATSDVWGETQYF
DNA: TGTGCCACCAGTGATGTTTGGGGGGAGACCCAGTACTTC
length: 13
J: TRBJ2-5
D: .
size: .
V: TRBV24-1